This section outlines one T cell receptor beta chain sequence together with its context. The antigen it recognizes is unknown. Base qualities are missing; no much larger clone stands one base away. V gives up 3 bases and J gives up 4 bases, and the segment between their germline ends measures 15 bases. The germline V gene (reference sequence) provides CDR1 LNHDA and CDR2 SQIVND. The CDR3, cysteine through phenylalanine, is 15 amino acids long. The read is trimmed to its CDR3 DNA, 45 bases read in frame from base 1. This entry is derived from a study of blood T cell repertoires in COVID-19 (dated by TCRdb to 2020 to 2021). Describing the broader study: The collaborator samples originated in the United States, Italy and Spain and spanned the acute and convalescent phases of COVID-19. The material from the prospective study consisted of cDNA or gDNA derived from T cells, B-cell-depleted T cells, or PBMCs. Subjects who had been exposed to COVID-19, were actively infected with it, or had recovered from it provided the deeply sampled blood TCRbeta repertoires that made up the dataset. The repertoires were released in a freely available public database meant as a resource for research on the immune response to SARS-CoV-2. Samples came from the ongoing ImmuneRACE study (first 160 participants) plus 1,254 subjects from 6 global collaborators. Nearly every sample came with metadata listing a de-identified subject ID, COVID-19 status, age in years and sex. HLA class I and class II types, where available, came from metadata supplied by the sample provider rather than from assay-based typing. The paper's findings and limits, for the study overall: The quantity of clinical and demographic metadata differed by source and by participant and was supplied without curation.

TCRbeta CDR3 regions were amplified from genomic DNA by means of the immunoSEQ Assay, a bias-controlled multiplex PCR. The original pipeline was this. The number of nucleated cells in each sample was estimated from the amplification of reference gene primers within the assay. Sequence reads were collapsed and filtered to measure the absolute abundance of every unique TCRbeta CDR3 rearrangement. For each sample, productive Simpson clonality was calculated as the square root of Simpson's diversity index across productive rearrangements. The source is immuneACCESS, and TCRdb retained only in-frame sequences with V and J called. Part of the clones is not carried over; for the studies checked, unresolved V genes explain less than half of this, and the remainder is unexplained. The V and J calls and the clone size are those of that table, but D and trimming were determined from the DNA. Present in this sample are more than 50,000 clones, 76% of which were seen just once. 50% of the sample belongs to the ten largest clones.

Each collaborating institution followed its own protocols to collect whole blood in K2EDTA tubes. For TCRbeta analysis, collaborators shipped samples as frozen whole blood, isolated PBMCs, or DNA extracted from either of those sample types. The sequence joins TRBV19 to TRBJ1-2, with no confident D gene call. Sequencing used peripheral blood. The sequence came from a woman of 80 years or more with acute or convalescent COVID-19. The nucleotides read TGTGCCAGTAGTATTCGGCGGGGTGATGGCTATGGCTACACCTTC. Its translation reads: CASSIRRGDGYGYTF.